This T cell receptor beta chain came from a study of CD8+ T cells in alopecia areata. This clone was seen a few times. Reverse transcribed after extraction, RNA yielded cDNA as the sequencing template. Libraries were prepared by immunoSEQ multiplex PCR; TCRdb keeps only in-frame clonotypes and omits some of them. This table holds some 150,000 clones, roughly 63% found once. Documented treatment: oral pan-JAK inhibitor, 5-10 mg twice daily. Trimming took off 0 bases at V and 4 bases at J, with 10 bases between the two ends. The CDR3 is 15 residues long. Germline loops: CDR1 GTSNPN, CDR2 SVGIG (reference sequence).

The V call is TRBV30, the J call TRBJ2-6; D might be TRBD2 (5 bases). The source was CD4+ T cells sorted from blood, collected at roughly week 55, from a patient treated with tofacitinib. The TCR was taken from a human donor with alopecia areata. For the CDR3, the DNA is TGTGCCTGGAGTGTACTAGGATCAGGGGCCAACGTCCTGACTTTC. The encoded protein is CAWSVLGSGANVLTF.